This T cell receptor (beta chain) originates from a study of beta chain features in type 1 diabetes. Study-level findings and limits: A closer apparent resemblance between naive, central memory and Treg TCRB repertoires was seen in patients than in healthy donors. Patients with type 1 diabetes showed fewer VDJ junction insertions and more deletions. A moderate, significant TCRB CDR3 shortening appeared in type 1 diabetes across four CD4+ subsets.

A CD45RO/CCR7/CD25/CD127/CD95/CD27 panel sorted naive, central memory, regulatory and stem cell-like memory CD4+ cells. cDNA synthesis used the whole RNA isolate, giving expressed TCRB sequences. Assay used: immunoSEQ multiplex PCR; TCRdb lists only in-frame clones, some missing. This sample has about 340,000 clones; about 13% occur once, and the top ten carry roughly 0.015%. As regards this clone: Its antigen is not identified.

Germline V lookup: CDR1 LNHDA, CDR2 SQIVND (reference sequence). Losses at the gene ends were 1 base for V and 2 bases for J; bases not matched to a gene: 7. The CDR3 contains 17 residues. The chain links TRBV19 to TRBJ2-1; 8 bases fit TRBD2. This TCR was sampled from a woman aged 18-29 years with type 1 diabetes. The material sequenced was naive CD4+ T cells from blood. CDR3 region: CASSIVTRAGAYNEQFF. CDR3 nucleotides: TGTGCCAGTAGTATAGTCACGCGAGCGGGAGCCTACAATGAGCAGTTCTTC. The whole variable domain, remainder taken from reference TRBV19 and TRBJ2-1, is DGGITQSPKYLFRKEGQNVTLSCEQNLNHDAMYWYRQDPGQGLRLIYYSQIVNDFQKGDIAEGYSVSREKKESFPLTVTSAQKNPTAFYLCASSIVTRAGAYNEQFFGPGTRLTVL.